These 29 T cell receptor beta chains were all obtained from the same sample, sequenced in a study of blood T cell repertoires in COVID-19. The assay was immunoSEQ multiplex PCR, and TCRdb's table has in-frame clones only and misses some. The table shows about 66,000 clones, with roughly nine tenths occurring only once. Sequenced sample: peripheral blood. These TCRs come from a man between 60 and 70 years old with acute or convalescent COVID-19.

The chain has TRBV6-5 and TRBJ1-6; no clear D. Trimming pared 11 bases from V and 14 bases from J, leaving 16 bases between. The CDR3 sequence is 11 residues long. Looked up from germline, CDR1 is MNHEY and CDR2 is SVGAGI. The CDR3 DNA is TGTGCCGGGAGGGTGGACTCCACCCTCCACTTT. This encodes CAGRVDSTLHF.

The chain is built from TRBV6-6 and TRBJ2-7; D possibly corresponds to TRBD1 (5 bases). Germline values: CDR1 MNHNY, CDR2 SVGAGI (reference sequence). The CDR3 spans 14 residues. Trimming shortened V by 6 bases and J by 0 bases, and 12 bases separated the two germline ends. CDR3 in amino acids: CASSPRESSYEQYF. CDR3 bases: TGTGCCAGCAGCCCCAGGGAAAGCTCCTACGAGCAGTACTTC.

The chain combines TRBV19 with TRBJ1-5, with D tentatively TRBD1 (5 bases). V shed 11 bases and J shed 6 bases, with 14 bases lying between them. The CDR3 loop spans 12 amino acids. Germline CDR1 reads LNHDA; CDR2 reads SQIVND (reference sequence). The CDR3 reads CALARGPQPQHF. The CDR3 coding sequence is TGTGCCCTGGCAAGGGGTCCTCAGCCCCAGCATTTT.

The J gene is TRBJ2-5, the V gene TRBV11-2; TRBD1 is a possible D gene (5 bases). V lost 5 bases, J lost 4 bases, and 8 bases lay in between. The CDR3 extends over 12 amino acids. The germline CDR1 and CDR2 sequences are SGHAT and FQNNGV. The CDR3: CASSPRGETQYF. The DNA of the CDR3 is TGTGCCAGCAGCCCTAGGGGAGAGACCCAGTACTTC.

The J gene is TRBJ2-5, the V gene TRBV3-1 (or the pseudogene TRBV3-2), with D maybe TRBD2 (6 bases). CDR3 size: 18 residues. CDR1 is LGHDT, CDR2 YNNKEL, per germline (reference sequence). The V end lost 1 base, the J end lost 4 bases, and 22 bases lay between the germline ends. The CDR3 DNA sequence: TGTGCCAGCAGCCAAGTTTTAAGCGGCCAGGGAGGTGCAGAGACCCAGTACTTC. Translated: CASSQVLSGQGGAETQYF.

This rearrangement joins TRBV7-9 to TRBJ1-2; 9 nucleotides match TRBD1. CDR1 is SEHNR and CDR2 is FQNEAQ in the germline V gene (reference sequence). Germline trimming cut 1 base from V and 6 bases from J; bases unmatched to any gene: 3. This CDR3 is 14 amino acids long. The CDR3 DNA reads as TGTGCCAGCAGCTTAGACAGGGGGCAGAATGGCTACACCTTC. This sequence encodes CASSLDRGQNGYTF. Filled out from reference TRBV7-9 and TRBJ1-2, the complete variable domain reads DTGVSQNPRHKITKRGQNVTFRCDPISEHNRLYWYRQTLGQGPEFLTYFQNEAQLEKSRLLSDRFSAERPKGSFSTLEIQRTEQGDSAMYLCASSLDRGQNGYTFGSGTRLTVV.

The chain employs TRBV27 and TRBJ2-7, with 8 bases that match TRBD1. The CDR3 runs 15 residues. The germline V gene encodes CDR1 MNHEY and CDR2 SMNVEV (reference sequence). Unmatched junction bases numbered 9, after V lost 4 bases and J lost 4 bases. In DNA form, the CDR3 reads TGTGCCAGCAGTTATGGACAGGGTAAGGCATACGAGCAGTACTTC. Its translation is CASSYGQGKAYEQYF.

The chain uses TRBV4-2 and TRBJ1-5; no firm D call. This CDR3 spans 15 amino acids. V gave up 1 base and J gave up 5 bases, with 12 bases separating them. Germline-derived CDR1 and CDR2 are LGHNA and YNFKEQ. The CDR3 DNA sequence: TGTGCCAGCAGCCAAGCCCAGGATATCGATCAGCCCCAGCATTTT. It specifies CASSQAQDIDQPQHF.

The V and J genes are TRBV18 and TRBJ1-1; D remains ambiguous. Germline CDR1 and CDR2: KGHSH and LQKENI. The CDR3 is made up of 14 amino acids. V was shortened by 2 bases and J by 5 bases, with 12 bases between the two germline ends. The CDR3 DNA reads TGTGCCAGCTCACCAGAGGCTTTGTTTACTGAAGCTTTCTTT. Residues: CASSPEALFTEAFF.

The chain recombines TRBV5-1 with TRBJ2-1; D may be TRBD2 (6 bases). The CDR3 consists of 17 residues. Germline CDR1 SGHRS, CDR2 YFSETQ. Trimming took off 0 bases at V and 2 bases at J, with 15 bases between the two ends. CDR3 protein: CASSLEVIRGTYNEQFF. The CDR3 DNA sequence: TGCGCCAGCAGCTTGGAGGTGATCCGCGGGACCTACAATGAGCAGTTCTTC.

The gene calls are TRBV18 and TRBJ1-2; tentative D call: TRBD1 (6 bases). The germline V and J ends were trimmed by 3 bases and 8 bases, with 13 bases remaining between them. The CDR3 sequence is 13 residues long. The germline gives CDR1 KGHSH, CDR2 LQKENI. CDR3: CASSPLQGEGYTF. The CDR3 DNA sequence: TGTGCCAGCTCACCGCTACAGGGTGAAGGCTACACCTTC.

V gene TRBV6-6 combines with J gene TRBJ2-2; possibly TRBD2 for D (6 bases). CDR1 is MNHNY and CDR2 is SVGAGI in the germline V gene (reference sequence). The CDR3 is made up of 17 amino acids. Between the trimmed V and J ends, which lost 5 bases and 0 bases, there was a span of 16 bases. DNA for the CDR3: TGTGCCAGCAGTCTCTACCCCCCGGGAGCGAACACCGGGGAGCTGTTTTTT. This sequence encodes CASSLYPPGANTGELFF.

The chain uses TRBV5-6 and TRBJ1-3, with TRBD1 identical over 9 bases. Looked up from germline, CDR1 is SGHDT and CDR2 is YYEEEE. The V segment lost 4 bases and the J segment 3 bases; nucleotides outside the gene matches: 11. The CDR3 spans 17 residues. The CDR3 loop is CASSARDRVGGGNTIYF. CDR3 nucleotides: TGTGCCAGCAGCGCCCGGGACAGGGTCGGAGGTGGAAACACCATATATTTT.

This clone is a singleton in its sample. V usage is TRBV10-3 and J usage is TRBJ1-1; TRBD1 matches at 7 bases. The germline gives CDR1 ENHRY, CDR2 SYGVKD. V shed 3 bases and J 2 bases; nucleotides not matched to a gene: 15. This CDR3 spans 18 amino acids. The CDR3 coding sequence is TGTGCCATCAGTGACCCGGCAGGGACAGCGAAACAAAACACTGAAGCTTTCTTT. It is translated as CAISDPAGTAKQNTEAFF.

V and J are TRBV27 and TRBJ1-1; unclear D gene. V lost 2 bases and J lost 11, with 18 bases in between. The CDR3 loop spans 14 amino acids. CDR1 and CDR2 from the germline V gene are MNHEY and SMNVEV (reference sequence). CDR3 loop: CASSLMANQDSAFF. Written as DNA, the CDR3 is TGTGCCAGCAGTTTAATGGCCAACCAGGACTCGGCTTTCTTT.

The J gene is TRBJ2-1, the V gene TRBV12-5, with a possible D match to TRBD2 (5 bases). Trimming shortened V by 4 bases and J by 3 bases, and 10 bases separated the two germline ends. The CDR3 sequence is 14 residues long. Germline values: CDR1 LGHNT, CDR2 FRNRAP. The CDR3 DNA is TGTGCTAGTGGTTCCGGCGAGGGCTACAATGAGCAGTTCTTC. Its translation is CASGSGEGYNEQFF. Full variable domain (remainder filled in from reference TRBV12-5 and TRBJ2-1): DARVTQTPRHKVTEMGQEVTMRCQPILGHNTVFWYRQTMMQGLELLAYFRNRAPLDDSGMPKDRFSAEMPDATLATLKIQPSEPRDSAVYFCASGSGEGYNEQFFGPGTRLTVL.

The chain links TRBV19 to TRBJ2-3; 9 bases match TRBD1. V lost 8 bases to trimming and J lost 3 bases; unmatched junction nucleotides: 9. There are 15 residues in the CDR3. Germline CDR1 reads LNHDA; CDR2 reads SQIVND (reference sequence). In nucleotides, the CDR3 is TGTGCCAGTGTCGACAGGGGGGCTATTACAGATACGCAGTATTTT. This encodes CASVDRGAITDTQYF. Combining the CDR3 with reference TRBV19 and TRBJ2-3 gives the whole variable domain DGGITQSPKYLFRKEGQNVTLSCEQNLNHDAMYWYRQDPGQGLRLIYYSQIVNDFQKGDIAEGYSVSREKKESFPLTVTSAQKNPTAFYLCASVDRGAITDTQYFGPGTRLTVL.

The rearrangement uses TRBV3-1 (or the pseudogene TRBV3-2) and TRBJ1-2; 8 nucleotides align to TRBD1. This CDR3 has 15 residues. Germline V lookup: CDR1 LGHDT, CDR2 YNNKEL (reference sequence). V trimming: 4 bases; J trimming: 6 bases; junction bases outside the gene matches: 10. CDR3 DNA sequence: TGTGCCAGCAGCCTACTTGGAGGACAGGGCAATGGCTACACCTTC. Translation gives CASSLLGGQGNGYTF.

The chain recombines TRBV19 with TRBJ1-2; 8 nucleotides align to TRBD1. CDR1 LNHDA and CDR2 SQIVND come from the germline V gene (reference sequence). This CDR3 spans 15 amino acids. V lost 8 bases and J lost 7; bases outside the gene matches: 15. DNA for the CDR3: TGTGCCAGTTATTCCCCAGGGGGCGCCCGGAGTGGCTACACCTTC. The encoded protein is CASYSPGGARSGYTF. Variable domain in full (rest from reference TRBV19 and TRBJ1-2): DGGITQSPKYLFRKEGQNVTLSCEQNLNHDAMYWYRQDPGQGLRLIYYSQIVNDFQKGDIAEGYSVSREKKESFPLTVTSAQKNPTAFYLCASYSPGGARSGYTFGSGTRLTVV.

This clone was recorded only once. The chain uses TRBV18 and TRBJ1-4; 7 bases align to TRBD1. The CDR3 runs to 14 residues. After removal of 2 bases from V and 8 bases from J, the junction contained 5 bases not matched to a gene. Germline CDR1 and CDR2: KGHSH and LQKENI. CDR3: CASSPSTGLEKLFF. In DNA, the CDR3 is TGTGCCAGCTCACCATCGACAGGGCTAGAAAAACTGTTTTTT.

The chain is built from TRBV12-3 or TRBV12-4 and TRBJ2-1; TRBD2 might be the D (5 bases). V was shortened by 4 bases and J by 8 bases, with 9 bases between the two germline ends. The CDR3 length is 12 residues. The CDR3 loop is CASSSVRDEQFF. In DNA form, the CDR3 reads TGTGCCAGCAGTTCTGTGCGGGATGAGCAGTTCTTC.

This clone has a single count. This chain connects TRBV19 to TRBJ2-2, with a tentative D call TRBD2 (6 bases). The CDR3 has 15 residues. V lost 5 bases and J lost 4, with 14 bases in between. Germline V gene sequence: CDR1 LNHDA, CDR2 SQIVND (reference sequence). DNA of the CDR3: TGTGCCAGTAGTTTGGAGGGGCTAACCACCGGGGAGCTGTTTTTT. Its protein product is CASSLEGLTTGELFF.

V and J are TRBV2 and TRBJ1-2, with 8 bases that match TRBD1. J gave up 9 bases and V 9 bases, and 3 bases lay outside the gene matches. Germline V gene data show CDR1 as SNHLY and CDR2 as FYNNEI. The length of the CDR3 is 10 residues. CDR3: CARGQGRYTF. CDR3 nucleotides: TGTGCCAGAGGACAGGGTCGCTACACCTTC.

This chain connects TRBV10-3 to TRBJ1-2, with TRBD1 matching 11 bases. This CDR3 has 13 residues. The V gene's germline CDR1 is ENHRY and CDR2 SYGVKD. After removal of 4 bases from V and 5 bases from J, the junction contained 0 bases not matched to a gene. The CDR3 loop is CAISGDRGYGYTF. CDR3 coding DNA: TGTGCCATCAGTGGGGACAGGGGGTATGGCTACACCTTC.

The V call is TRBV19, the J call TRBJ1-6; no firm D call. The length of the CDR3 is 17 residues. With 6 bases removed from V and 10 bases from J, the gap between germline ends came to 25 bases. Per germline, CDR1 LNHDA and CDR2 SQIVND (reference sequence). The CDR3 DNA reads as TGTGCCAGTAGAAAATCTCCCGGGAACCTTGGCGGGTCACCCCTCCACTTT. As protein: CASRKSPGNLGGSPLHF.

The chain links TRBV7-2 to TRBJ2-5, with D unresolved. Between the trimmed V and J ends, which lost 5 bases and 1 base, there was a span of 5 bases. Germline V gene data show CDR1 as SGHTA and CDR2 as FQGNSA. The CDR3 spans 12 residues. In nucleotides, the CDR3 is TGTGCCAGCAGCCCGGTCCAAGAGACCCAGTACTTC. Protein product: CASSPVQETQYF.

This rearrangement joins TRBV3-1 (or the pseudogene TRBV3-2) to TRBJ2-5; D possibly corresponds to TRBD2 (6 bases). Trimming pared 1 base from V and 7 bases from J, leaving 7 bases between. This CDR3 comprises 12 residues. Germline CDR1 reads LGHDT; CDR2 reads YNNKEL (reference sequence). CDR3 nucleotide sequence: TGTGCCAGCAGCCAAGGGGGAGGGACCCAGTACTTC. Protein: CASSQGGGTQYF.

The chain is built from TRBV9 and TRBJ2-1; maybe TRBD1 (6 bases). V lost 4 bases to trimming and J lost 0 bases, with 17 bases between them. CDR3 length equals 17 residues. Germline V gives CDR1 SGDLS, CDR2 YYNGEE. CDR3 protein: CASSKARTATSYNEQFF. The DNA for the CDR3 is TGTGCCAGCAGCAAAGCCAGGACAGCCACCTCCTACAATGAGCAGTTCTTC. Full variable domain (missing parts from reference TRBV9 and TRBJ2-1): DSGVTQTPKHLITATGQRVTLRCSPRSGDLSVYWYQQSLDQGLQFLIQYYNGEERAKGNILERFSAQQFPDLHSELNLSSLELGDSALYFCASSKARTATSYNEQFFGPGTRLTVL.

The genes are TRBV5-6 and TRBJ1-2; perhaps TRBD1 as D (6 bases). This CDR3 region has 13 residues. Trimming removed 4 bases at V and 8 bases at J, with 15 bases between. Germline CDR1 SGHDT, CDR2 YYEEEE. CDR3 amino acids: CASSAGTRFGYTF. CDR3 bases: TGTGCCAGCAGCGCCGGGACACGGTTCGGCTACACCTTC.